The 27 T cell receptor beta chains listed next were all sequenced from one sample in a study of identical twins (TCRdb year 2016). Library method: 5' RACE. TCRdb names Illumina HiSeq 2000 as the instrument used. TCRdb redid the processing of the public reads, applying fastp at Q25 and MiXCR, and retained in-frame beta chains. Each CDR3 protein gets just one entry, which takes the most common genes and DNA from the rows behind it. This sample is represented by 1.5 million or so distinct CDR3 sequences; around 29% of them were singletons. The ten top clones hold 0.25% to 0.3% of the sample. The material sequenced was cord blood. Receptor source: a newborn girl in good health.

A few counts support this clonotype. This CDR3 reads CASSYPGNSPLHF. In DNA form, the CDR3 reads TGTGCCAGCAGTTACCCAGGGAACTCACCCCTCCACTTT. The chain employs TRBV12-3 or TRBV12-4 and TRBJ1-6, with D possibly TRBD1 on 5 matching bases. The CDR3 is 13 amino acids. V lost 4 bases, J lost 10 bases, and 11 bases lay in between.

The V and J genes are TRBV4-2 and TRBJ1-6; the D is unclear. The CDR3 loop spans 13 amino acids. Germline values: CDR1 LGHNA, CDR2 YNFKEQ. V lost 0 bases and J lost 10, with 7 bases in between. In DNA, the CDR3 is TGTGCCAGCAGCCAAGAAGGGAGATCACCCCTCCACTTT. Protein: CASSQEGRSPLHF.

The chain combines TRBV20-1 with TRBJ2-2; 11 positions agree with TRBD1. This CDR3 has 14 residues. Germline CDR1 is DFQATT and CDR2 is SNEGSKA (reference sequence). With 6 bases clipped from V and 3 bases from J, the junction kept 3 bases outside the gene matches. The CDR3 loop is CSAWGQGDTGELFF. The CDR3 bases are TGCAGTGCGTGGGGACAGGGGGACACCGGGGAGCTGTTTTTT.

This chain links TRBV3-1 with TRBJ2-2; 9 nucleotides agree with TRBD2. Per the germline V gene, CDR1 is LGHDT and CDR2 is YNNKEL (reference sequence). After removal of 5 bases from V and 7 bases from J, the junction contained 8 bases not matched to a gene. This CDR3 is built from 15 residues. DNA of the CDR3: TGTGCCAGCAGCGCCGCGGGACTAGCTGGCGGGGAGCTGTTTTTT. This gives the protein CASSAAGLAGGELFF.

The table lists this clonotype with a few counts. This chain connects TRBV11-2 to TRBJ2-7; D uncertain. Between the trimmed V and J ends, which lost 0 bases and 4 bases, there was a span of 10 bases. This CDR3 spans 14 amino acids. Germline V CDR1 and CDR2: SGHAT, FQNNGV. The CDR3 coding sequence is TGTGCCAGCAGCTTAGATTGGCGGAGTTACGAGCAGTACTTC. Its protein is CASSLDWRSYEQYF.

This chain connects TRBV15 to TRBJ1-1, with a possible D match to TRBD1 (6 bases). The CDR3 runs to 14 residues. Between the trimmed V and J ends, which lost 5 bases and 1 base, there was a span of 11 bases. Germline loops: CDR1 LNHNV, CDR2 YYDKDF (reference sequence). Here the CDR3 DNA reads TGTGCCACCAGCCCGCGACAGGCGAACACTGAAGCTTTCTTT. This encodes CATSPRQANTEAFF.

CDR3 region: CASSEHALGELFF. In nucleotides, the CDR3 is TGTGCCAGCAGTGAACACGCTCTCGGGGAGCTGTTTTTT. The chain carries TRBV28 and TRBJ2-2; D not certain. Germline assignment: CDR1 MDHEN and CDR2 SYDVKM. The V end lost 5 bases, the J end lost 7 bases, and 11 bases lay between the germline ends. The CDR3 covers 13 residues.

This chain uses TRBV19 with TRBJ1-1; possible D gene TRBD1, 6 bases. CDR1 and CDR2 (germline): LNHDA, SQIVND (reference sequence). The V gene lost 4 bases and the J gene lost 0 bases, with 15 bases spanning the gap. The CDR3 consists of 16 residues. The CDR3 loop reads CASSRGQPMMNTEAFF. CDR3 bases: TGTGCCAGTAGTAGAGGACAGCCTATGATGAACACTGAAGCTTTCTTT.

The sample holds a few counts of this clonotype. This chain links TRBV20-1 with TRBJ2-5; 8 bases align to TRBD1. The CDR3 runs to 16 residues. Looked up from germline, CDR1 is DFQATT and CDR2 is SNEGSKA (reference sequence). V lost 2 bases and J lost 4; bases outside the gene matches: 12. CDR3 region: CSARRQDRVIRETQYF. CDR3 nucleotides: TGCAGTGCTAGAAGACAGGACAGGGTCATACGAGAGACCCAGTACTTC.

The chain combines TRBV7-2 with TRBJ2-4; tentative D call: TRBD1 (8 bases). The CDR3 spans 15 residues. V lost 5 bases and J 4 bases, leaving 15 bases between the germline ends. Germline CDR1 reads SGHTA; CDR2 reads FQGNSA. The CDR3 is CASSQAGQEKNIQYF. CDR3 DNA: TGTGCCAGCAGCCAAGCGGGACAGGAAAAAAACATTCAGTACTTC.

A few counts support this clonotype. CDR3 in DNA: TGCGCCAGCAGCCGTTCTTGGGGGGGCACAGATACGCAGTATTTT. The encoded protein is CASSRSWGGTDTQYF. The gene calls are TRBV4-1 and TRBJ2-3; weak D call: TRBD2 (6 bases). The germline V gene encodes CDR1 MGHRA and CDR2 YSYEKL. The CDR3 totals 15 residues. V was trimmed by 4 bases and J by 1 base, leaving 12 bases between them.

This clonotype occurred once. The genes are TRBV7-2 and TRBJ1-6, with D tentatively TRBD1 (5 bases). There are 15 residues in the CDR3. V was cut by 6 bases and J by 5 bases, with 14 bases left in between. Germline CDR1 and CDR2: SGHTA and FQGNSA. The CDR3: CASRAQTDNNSPLHF. CDR3 nucleotides: TGTGCCAGCAGGGCCCAGACAGATAATAATTCACCCCTCCACTTT.

There are many counts of this clonotype. This sequence joins TRBV5-1 and TRBJ1-6; D remains ambiguous. Germline V lookup: CDR1 SGHRS, CDR2 YFSETQ. The CDR3 has 14 residues. V lost 0 bases and J lost 6, with 7 bases in between. In nucleotides, the CDR3 is TGCGCCAGCAGCTTGGGGCCAGGTAATTCACCCCTCCACTTT. The encoded protein is CASSLGPGNSPLHF.

The V call is TRBV7-2, the J call TRBJ2-5; the match to TRBD2 covers 8 bases. V lost 6 bases, J lost 5 bases, and 14 bases stayed unmatched. This CDR3 has 16 amino acids. Germline V lookup: CDR1 SGHTA, CDR2 FQGNSA. CDR3 amino acids: CASSPGGLAGSETQYF. CDR3 bases: TGTGCCAGCAGTCCTGGCGGACTAGCTGGGTCGGAGACCCAGTACTTC.

This clonotype was detected a few times. The rearrangement joins TRBV6-1 to TRBJ2-7, with D unclear. CDR1 is MNHNS and CDR2 is SASEGT in the germline V gene. The CDR3 sequence is 13 residues long. With 4 bases removed from V and 3 bases from J, the gap between germline ends came to 10 bases. The CDR3 region is CASSVKEYYEQYF. The CDR3 nucleotides are TGTGCCAGCAGTGTTAAAGAATACTACGAGCAGTACTTC.

The sample holds a few counts of this clonotype. This chain joins TRBV28 and TRBJ1-1; perhaps TRBD1 as D (6 bases). Germline V gene sequence: CDR1 MDHEN, CDR2 SYDVKM. This CDR3 has 13 amino acids. Trimming shortened V by 7 bases and J by 7 bases, and 16 bases separated the two germline ends. The CDR3 DNA is TGTGCCAGCAACCCAAGGGGGTTGGTTGAAGCTTTCTTT. Its translation is CASNPRGLVEAFF.

This chain uses TRBV10-3 with TRBJ1-4; D gene uncertain. This CDR3 contains 12 residues. In germline, CDR1 is ENHRY, CDR2 SYGVKD. The ends were cut back, 10 bases at V and 6 bases at J, with 12 bases in the middle. CDR3 loop: CATRTEYEKLFF. The CDR3, as DNA: TGTGCCACCCGCACGGAGTATGAAAAACTGTTTTTT.

Points on this clonotype: Sequence at one end of the junction differs from germline and may be a read error. The chain recombines TRBV12-3 or TRBV12-4 with TRBJ2-3, with 11 bases lining up with TRBD2. The CDR3 length is 19 residues. For the CDR3, the DNA is TGTGCCAGCAGTTTAGAGGTACTAGCGGGAGTGGATGGCACAGATGCGCAGTATTTT. Its translation: CASSLEVLAGVDGTDAQYF.

The chain has TRBV4-1 and TRBJ2-5; D ambiguous. Germline values: CDR1 MGHRA, CDR2 YSYEKL. Trimming cost V 3 bases and J 5 bases, with 10 bases left between them. There are 13 residues in the CDR3. The CDR3 sequence: CASSHYMGETQYF. As DNA, the CDR3 is TGCGCCAGCAGCCATTACATGGGGGAGACCCAGTACTTC.

This clonotype has more than one count but fewer than ten. The chain couples TRBV27 to TRBJ1-2, with D perhaps matching TRBD1 (6 bases). The ends were cut back, 2 bases at V and 4 bases at J, with 14 bases in the middle. CDR3 length equals 15 residues. In germline, CDR1 is MNHEY, CDR2 SMNVEV (reference sequence). The CDR3 here is CASSLLPDSPYGYTF. In nucleotides, the CDR3 is TGTGCCAGCAGTTTACTCCCGGACAGCCCCTATGGCTACACCTTC.

The V and J genes are TRBV7-8 and TRBJ2-7, with a possible D match to TRBD1 (5 bases). CDR1 and CDR2 from the germline V gene are SGHVS and FQNEAQ. The CDR3 totals 15 residues. Trimming cost V 8 bases and J 2 bases, with 19 bases left between them. The DNA for the CDR3 is TGTGCCAGCGGCCCGTCCAGGGTGAAGCCCTACGAGCAGTACTTC. Amino acids: CASGPSRVKPYEQYF.

The J gene is TRBJ2-1, the V gene TRBV6-2 or TRBV6-3; D is undetermined. Trimming cost V 3 bases and J 4 bases, with 7 bases left between them. CDR1 is MNHEY, CDR2 SVGEGT, per germline. The CDR3 loop spans 13 amino acids. DNA for the CDR3: TGTGCCAGCAGTTATTGGGTGTACAATGAGCAGTTCTTC. The encoded protein is CASSYWVYNEQFF.

This chain connects TRBV7-2 to TRBJ2-3; 11 bases line up with TRBD2. V trimming: 3 bases; J trimming: 3 bases; junction bases outside the gene matches: 5. The CDR3 contains 16 residues. CDR1 SGHTA and CDR2 FQGNSA come from the germline V gene. CDR3 residues: CASSFSGGAVTDTQYF. The CDR3 nucleotides read TGTGCCAGCAGCTTTAGCGGGGGGGCCGTGACAGATACGCAGTATTTT.

Only a few counts were recorded for this clonotype. This chain links TRBV19 with TRBJ2-5; D not resolved. V lost 3 bases and J 1 base, leaving 9 bases between the germline ends. The CDR3 has 14 residues. Germline CDR1 LNHDA, CDR2 SQIVND (reference sequence). CDR3 nucleotide sequence: TGTGCCAGTAGTATGCGGCAGATCCAAGAGACCCAGTACTTC. This gives the protein CASSMRQIQETQYF.

This clonotype was detected only a few times. The chain has TRBV25-1 and TRBJ2-1, with 7 bases lining up with TRBD2. CDR3 length: 18 residues. The germline gives CDR1 MGHDK, CDR2 SYGVNS. J was trimmed by 6 bases and V by 2 bases; bases with no gene match: 16. CDR3 residues: CASSEEWWAGAGRNEQFF. CDR3 DNA: TGTGCCAGCAGTGAAGAGTGGTGGGCGGGAGCGGGACGCAATGAGCAGTTCTTC.

This clonotype was picked up a small number of times. In nucleotides, the CDR3 is TGCGCCAGCAGCTCTGGACTCAACCGCCCCGATACGCAGTATTTT. It specifies CASSSGLNRPDTQYF. This chain links TRBV5-1 with TRBJ2-3, with D perhaps matching TRBD2 (5 bases). In germline, CDR1 is SGHRS, CDR2 YFSETQ. The CDR3 is 15 residues long. V gave up 3 bases and J gave up 6 bases, with 17 bases separating them.

This clonotype was counted a few times. V gene TRBV7-8 combines with J gene TRBJ2-4, with TRBD2 matching over 8 bases. CDR3 size: 16 residues. With V trimmed by 2 bases and J by 0 bases, 3 bases remained unmatched. The V gene's germline CDR1 is SGHVS and CDR2 FQNEAQ. The CDR3 is CASSLQRERAKNIQYF. The CDR3, as DNA: TGTGCCAGCAGCTTACAGCGGGAGAGAGCCAAAAACATTCAGTACTTC.